This TCR beta chain was captured by sequencing in a study of cytomegalovirus exposure and HLA in healthy donors. Study observations and caveats: Prior analysis indicated that the majority of TCR beta V segments exhibited productivity approximately 87% or approximately 30% of the time.

The CDR3 is 15 residues long. Germline lookup yields CDR1 SGHAT and CDR2 FQNNGV. J gave up 2 bases and V 4 bases, and 5 bases lay outside the gene matches. A note on this clone: The antigen is not known.

60 Vbeta and 13 Jbeta primers were used in PCR. TCRdb keeps only in-frame clones here, not all; method: immunoSEQ multiplex PCR. This sample has 90,000 or so clones; approximately 80% occur once, and the top ten carry less than 40%. Sequenced input: PBMCs. The sequence was collected from a man aged 50 or older in good health and CMV-seropositive. This chain connects TRBV11-2 to TRBJ1-3; TRBD1 agrees at 7 bases. The CDR3 bases are TGTGCCAGCAGCTCCTGGGACAGCACTGGAAACACCATATATTTT. Translating it yields CASSSWDSTGNTIYF.